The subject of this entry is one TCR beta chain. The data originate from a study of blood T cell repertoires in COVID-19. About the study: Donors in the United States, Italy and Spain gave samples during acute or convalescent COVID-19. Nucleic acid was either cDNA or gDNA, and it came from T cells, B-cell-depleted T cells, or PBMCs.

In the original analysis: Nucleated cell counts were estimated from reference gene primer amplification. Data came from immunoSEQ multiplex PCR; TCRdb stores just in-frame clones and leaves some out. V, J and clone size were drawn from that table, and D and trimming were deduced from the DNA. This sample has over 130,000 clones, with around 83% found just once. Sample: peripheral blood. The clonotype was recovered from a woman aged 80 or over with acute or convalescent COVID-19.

CDR3 loop: CASSTQGSMNTEAFF. The CDR3 region has the DNA TGTGCCAGCTCAACTCAGGGATCCATGAACACTGAAGCTTTCTTT. The rearrangement links TRBV18 to TRBJ1-1, with D perhaps TRBD1 (5 bases). The CDR3 is 15 amino acids. The germline V and J ends were trimmed by 5 bases and 0 bases, with 13 bases remaining between them. From germline, CDR1 is KGHSH and CDR2 LQKENI.